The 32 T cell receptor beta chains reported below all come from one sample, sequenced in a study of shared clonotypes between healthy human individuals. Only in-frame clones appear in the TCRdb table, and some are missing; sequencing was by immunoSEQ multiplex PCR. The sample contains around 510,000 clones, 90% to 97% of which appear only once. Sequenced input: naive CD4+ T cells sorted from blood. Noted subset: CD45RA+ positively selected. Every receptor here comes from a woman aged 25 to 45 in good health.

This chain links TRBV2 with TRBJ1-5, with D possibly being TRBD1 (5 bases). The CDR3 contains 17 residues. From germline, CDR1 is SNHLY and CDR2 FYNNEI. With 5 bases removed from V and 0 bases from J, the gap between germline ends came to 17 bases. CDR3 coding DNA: TGTGCCAGCAGTAGACAGAAAACAGACTCTAGCAATCAGCCCCAGCATTTT. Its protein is CASSRQKTDSSNQPQHF.

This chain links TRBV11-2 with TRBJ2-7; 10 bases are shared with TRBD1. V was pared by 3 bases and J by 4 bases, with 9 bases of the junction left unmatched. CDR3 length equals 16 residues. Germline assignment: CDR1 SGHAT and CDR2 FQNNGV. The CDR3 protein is CASSFDQGQGIYEQYF. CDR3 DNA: TGTGCCAGCAGCTTCGACCAGGGACAGGGGATATACGAGCAGTACTTC.

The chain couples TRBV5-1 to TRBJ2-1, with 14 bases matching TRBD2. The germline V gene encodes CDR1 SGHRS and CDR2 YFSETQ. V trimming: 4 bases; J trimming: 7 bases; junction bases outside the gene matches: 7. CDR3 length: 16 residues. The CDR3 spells CASSSGTSGSWNEQFF. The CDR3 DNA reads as TGCGCCAGCAGCAGCGGGACTAGCGGGAGTTGGAATGAGCAGTTCTTC.

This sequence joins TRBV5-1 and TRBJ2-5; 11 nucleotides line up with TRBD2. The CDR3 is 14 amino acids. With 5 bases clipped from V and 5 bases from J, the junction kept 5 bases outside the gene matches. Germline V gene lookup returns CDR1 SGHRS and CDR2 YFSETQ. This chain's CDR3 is CASSVTSGSETQYF. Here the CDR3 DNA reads TGCGCCAGCAGTGTAACTAGCGGGAGTGAGACCCAGTACTTC.

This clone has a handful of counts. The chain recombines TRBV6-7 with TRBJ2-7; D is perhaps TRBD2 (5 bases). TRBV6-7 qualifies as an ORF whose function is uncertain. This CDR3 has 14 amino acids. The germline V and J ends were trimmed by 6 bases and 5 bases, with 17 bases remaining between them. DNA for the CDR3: TGTGCCAGCAGCCTCCCGGAGGTGTGCCACGAGCAGTACTTC. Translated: CASSLPEVCHEQYF.

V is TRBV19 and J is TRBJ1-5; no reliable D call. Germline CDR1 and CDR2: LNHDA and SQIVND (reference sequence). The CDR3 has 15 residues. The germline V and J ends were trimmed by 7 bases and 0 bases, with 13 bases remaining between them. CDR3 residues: CASIRAPDSNQPQHF. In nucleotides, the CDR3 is TGTGCCAGTATCCGGGCCCCAGATAGCAATCAGCCCCAGCATTTT.

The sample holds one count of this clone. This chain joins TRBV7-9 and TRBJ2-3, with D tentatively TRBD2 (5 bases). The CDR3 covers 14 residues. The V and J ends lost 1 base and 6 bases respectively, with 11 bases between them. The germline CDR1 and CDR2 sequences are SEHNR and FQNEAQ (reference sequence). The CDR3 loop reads CASSLVLDGDTQYF. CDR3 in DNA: TGTGCCAGCAGCTTAGTACTAGACGGGGATACGCAGTATTTT.

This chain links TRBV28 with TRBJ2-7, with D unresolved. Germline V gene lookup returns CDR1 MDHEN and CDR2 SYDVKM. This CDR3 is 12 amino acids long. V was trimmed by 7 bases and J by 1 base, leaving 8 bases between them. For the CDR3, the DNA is TGTGCCAGCAACGCGGCTTCCTACGAGCAGTACTTC. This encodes CASNAASYEQYF.

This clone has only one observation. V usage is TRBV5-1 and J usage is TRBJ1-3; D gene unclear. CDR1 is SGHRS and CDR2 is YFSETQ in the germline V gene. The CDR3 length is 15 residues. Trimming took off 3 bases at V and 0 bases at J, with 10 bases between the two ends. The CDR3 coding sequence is TGCGCCAGCAGCTCGGACCGGGGCTCTGGAAACACCATATATTTT. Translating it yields CASSSDRGSGNTIYF.

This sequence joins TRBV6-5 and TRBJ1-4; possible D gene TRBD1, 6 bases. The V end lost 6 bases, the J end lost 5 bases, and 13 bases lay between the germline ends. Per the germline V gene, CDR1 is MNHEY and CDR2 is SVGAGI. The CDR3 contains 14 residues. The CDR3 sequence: CASSRTVRNEKLFF. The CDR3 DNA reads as TGTGCCAGCAGCAGGACAGTGAGGAATGAAAAACTGTTTTTT.

The CDR3 sequence: CASRLDRVGSPLHF. Written as DNA, the CDR3 is TGTGCCAGCAGACTTGACAGGGTTGGATCACCCCTCCACTTT. The gene calls are TRBV6-5 and TRBJ1-6; 7 positions agree with TRBD1. V shed 6 bases, J shed 10 bases, and the junction held 9 bases outside the gene matches. This CDR3 has 14 amino acids. Per germline, CDR1 MNHEY and CDR2 SVGAGI.

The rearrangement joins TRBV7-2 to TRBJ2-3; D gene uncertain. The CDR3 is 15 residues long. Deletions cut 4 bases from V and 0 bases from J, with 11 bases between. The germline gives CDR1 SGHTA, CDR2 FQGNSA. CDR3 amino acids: CASSSNPASTDTQYF. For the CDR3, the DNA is TGTGCCAGCAGCTCAAATCCAGCTAGCACAGATACGCAGTATTTT.

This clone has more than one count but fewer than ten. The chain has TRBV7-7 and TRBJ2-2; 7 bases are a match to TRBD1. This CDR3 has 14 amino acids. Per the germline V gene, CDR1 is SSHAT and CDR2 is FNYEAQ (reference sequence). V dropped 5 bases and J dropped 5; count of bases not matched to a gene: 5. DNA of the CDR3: TGTGCCAGCAGCGTCAAGACAGGGACCGGGGAGCTGTTTTTT. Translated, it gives CASSVKTGTGELFF.

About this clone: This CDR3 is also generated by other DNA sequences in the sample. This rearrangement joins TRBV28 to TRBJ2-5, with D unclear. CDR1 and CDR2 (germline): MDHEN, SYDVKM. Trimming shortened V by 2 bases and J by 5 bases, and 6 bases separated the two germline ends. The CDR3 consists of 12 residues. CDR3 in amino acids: CASSLRRETQYF. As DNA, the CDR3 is TGTGCCAGCAGTTTACGGCGCGAGACCCAGTACTTC.

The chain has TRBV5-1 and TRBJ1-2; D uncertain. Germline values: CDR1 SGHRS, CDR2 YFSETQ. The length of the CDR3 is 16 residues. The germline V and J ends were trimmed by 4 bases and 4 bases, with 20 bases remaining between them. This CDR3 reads CASSLQPQAGGYGYTF. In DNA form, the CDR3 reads TGCGCCAGCAGCCTGCAACCTCAGGCGGGCGGCTATGGCTACACCTTC.

CDR3 nucleotide sequence: TGTGCCAGCAGTTATACGAGGACAGGCGATGCGTACGAGCAGTACTTC. Amino acid sequence: CASSYTRTGDAYEQYF. The rearrangement joins TRBV6-5 to TRBJ2-7; 7 bases align to TRBD1. Germline V CDR1 and CDR2: MNHEY, SVGAGI. The CDR3 contains 16 residues. Trimming removed 3 bases from V and 4 bases from J; junction bases left unmatched: 12.

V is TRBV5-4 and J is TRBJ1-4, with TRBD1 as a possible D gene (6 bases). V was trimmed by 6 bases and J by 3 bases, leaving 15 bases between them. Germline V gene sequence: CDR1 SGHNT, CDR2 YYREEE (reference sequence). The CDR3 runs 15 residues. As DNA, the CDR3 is TGTGCCAGCACCTTACGACCAGGGGCTAATGAAAAACTGTTTTTT. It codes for CASTLRPGANEKLFF.

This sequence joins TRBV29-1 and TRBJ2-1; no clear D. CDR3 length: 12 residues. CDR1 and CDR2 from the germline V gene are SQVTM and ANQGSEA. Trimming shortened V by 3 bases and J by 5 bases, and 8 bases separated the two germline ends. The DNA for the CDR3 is TGCAGCGTTGAGAGGTACAACAATGAGCAGTTCTTC. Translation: CSVERYNNEQFF.

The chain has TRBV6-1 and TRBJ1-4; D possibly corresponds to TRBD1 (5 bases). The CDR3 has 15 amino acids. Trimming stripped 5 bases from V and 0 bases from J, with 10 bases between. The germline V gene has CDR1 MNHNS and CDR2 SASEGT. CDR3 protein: CASSSRAATNEKLFF. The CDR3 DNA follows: TGTGCCAGCAGTTCCAGGGCCGCAACTAATGAAAAACTGTTTTTT.

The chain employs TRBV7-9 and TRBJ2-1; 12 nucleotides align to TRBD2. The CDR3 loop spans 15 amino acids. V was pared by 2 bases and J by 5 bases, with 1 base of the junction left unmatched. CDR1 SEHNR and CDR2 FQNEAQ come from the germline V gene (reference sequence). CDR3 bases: TGTGCCAGCAGCTTACTAGCGGGAGGGCACAATGAGCAGTTCTTC. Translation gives CASSLLAGGHNEQFF.

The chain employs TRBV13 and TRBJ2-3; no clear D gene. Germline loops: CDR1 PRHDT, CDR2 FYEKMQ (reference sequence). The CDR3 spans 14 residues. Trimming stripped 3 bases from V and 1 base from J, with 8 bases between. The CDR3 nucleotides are TGTGCCAGCAGCTTGTTGCCAGGCACAGATACGCAGTATTTT. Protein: CASSLLPGTDTQYF. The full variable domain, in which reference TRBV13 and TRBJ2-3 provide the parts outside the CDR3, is AAGVIQSPRHLIKEKRETATLKCYPIPRHDTVYWYQQGPGQDPQFLISFYEKMQSDKGSIPDRFSAQQFSDYHSELNMSSLELGDSALYFCASSLLPGTDTQYFGPGTRLTVL.

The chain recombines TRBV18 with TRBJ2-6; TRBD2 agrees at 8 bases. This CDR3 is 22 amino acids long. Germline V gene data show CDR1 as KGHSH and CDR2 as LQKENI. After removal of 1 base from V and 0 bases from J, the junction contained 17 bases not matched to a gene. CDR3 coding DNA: TGTGCCAGCTCACCACGTATCCCTGGTACTAGCGGAAAAACCTCTGGGGCCAACGTCCTGACTTTC. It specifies CASSPRIPGTSGKTSGANVLTF.

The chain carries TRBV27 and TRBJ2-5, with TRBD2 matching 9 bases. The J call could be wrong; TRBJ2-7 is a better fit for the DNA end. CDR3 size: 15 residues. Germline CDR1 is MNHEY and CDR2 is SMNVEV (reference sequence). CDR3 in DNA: TGTGCCAGCAGTTTTCTCCCTAGCGGGATTGGCGAGCAGTACTTC. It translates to CASSFLPSGIGEQYF.

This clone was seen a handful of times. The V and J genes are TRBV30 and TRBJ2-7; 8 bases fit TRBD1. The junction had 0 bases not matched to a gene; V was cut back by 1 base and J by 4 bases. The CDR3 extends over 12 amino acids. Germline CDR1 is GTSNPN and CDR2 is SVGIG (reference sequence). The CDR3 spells CAWSGTGYEQYF. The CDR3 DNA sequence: TGTGCCTGGAGTGGGACAGGGTACGAGCAGTACTTC.

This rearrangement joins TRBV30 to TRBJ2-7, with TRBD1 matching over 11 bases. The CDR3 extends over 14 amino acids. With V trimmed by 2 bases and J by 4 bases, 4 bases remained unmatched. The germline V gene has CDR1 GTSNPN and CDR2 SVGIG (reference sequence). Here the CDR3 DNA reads TGTGCCTGGAGTCGGGGACAGGGGGTGTACGAGCAGTACTTC. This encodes CAWSRGQGVYEQYF.

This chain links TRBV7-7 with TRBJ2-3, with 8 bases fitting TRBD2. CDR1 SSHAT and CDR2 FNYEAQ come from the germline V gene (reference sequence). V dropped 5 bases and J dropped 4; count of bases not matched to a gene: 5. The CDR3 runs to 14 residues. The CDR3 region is CASSPGLAPDTQYF. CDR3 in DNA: TGTGCCAGCAGCCCCGGACTAGCCCCAGATACGCAGTATTTT.

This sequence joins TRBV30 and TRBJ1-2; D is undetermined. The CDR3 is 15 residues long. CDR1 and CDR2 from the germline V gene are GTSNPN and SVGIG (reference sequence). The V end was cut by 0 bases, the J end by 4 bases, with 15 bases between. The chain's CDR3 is CAWSVRRPLGYGYTF. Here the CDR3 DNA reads TGTGCCTGGAGTGTACGCAGGCCCTTAGGCTATGGCTACACCTTC. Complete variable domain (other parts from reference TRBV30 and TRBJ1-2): SQTIHQWPATLVQPVGSPLSLECTVEGTSNPNLYWYRQAAGRGLQLLFYSVGIGQISSEVPQNLSASRPQDRQFILSSKKLLLSDSGFYLCAWSVRRPLGYGYTFGSGTRLTVV.

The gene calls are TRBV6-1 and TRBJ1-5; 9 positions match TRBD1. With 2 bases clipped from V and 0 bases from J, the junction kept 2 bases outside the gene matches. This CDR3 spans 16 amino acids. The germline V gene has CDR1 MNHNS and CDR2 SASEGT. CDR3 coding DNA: TGTGCCAGCAGTGAACGGGACAGGGATAGCAATCAGCCCCAGCATTTT. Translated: CASSERDRDSNQPQHF.

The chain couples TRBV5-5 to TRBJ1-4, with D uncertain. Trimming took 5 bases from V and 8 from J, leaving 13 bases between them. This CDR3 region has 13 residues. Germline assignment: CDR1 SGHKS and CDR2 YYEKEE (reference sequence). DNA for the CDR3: TGTGCCAGCAGATATGGGAGTGTCGAAAAACTGTTTTTT. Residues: CASRYGSVEKLFF. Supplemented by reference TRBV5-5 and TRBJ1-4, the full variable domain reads DAGVTQSPTHLIKTRGQQVTLRCSPISGHKSVSWYQQVLGQGPQFIFQYYEKEERGRGNFPDRFSARQFPNYSSELNVNALLLGDSALYLCASRYGSVEKLFFGSGTQLSVL.

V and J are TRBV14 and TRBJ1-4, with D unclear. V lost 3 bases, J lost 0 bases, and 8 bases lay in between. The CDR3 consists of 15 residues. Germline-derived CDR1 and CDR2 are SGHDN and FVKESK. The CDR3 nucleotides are TGTGCCAGCAGCCAGGCTTTGGCAACTAATGAAAAACTGTTTTTT. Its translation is CASSQALATNEKLFF.

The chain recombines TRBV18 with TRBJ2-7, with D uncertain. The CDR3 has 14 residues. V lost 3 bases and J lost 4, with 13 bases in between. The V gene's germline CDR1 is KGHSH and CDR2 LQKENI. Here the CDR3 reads CASSPGRPPYEQYF. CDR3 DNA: TGTGCCAGCTCACCTGGACGGCCCCCGTACGAGCAGTACTTC.

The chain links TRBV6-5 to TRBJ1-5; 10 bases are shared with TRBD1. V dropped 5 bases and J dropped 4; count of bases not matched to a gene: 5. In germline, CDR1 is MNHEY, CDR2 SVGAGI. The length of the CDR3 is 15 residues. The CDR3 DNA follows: TGTGCCAGCAGTACCTCGGGACAGGGGAATCAGCCCCAGCATTTT. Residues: CASSTSGQGNQPQHF.